This is a list of T cell receptor beta chains from one sample in a study of cytomegalovirus exposure and HLA in healthy donors. TCRdb keeps only in-frame clones here, not all; method: immunoSEQ multiplex PCR. Among 75,000 to 100,000 clones, 64% were seen once, and the ten largest hold roughly 3%. The sample comprised PBMCs. The receptors stem from a man in his sixties in good health and CMV-seronegative. CDR3s include the opening cysteine and the closing phenylalanine or tryptophan. Each record gives: CDR3 protein, CDR3 DNA, V gene, D gene, J gene, clone size. The D gene is left open where the match is weak. The size of a clone is reported for some rows only, either as once, few or many, or as a class for expanded clones.

cdr3_aa: CAIRDQGSLETQYF; cdr3_nt: TGTGCCATCAGGGACCAGGGGAGTTTAGAGACCCAGTACTTC; v_call: TRBV10-3; d_call: -; j_call: TRBJ2-5; clone_size: -
cdr3_aa: CASSPRTSGGSNTQYF; cdr3_nt: TGTGCCAGCAGCCCCCGAACTAGCGGGGGGTCAAATACGCAGTATTTT; v_call: TRBV14; d_call: TRBD2; j_call: TRBJ2-3; clone_size: -
cdr3_aa: CASSLEGSGGLNTGELFF; cdr3_nt: TGCGCCAGCAGCTTGGAGGGTAGCGGGGGACTGAACACCGGGGAGCTGTTTTTT; v_call: TRBV5-1; d_call: TRBD2; j_call: TRBJ2-2; clone_size: -
cdr3_aa: CASSPTGLEGYTF; cdr3_nt: TGCGCCAGCAGCCCCACAGGGCTGGAGGGCTACACCTTC; v_call: TRBV10-1; d_call: -; j_call: TRBJ1-2; clone_size: -
cdr3_aa: CASSLISASEYYEQYF; cdr3_nt: TGTGCCAGCAGCTTAATTTCGGCTAGCGAATACTACGAGCAGTACTTC; v_call: TRBV11-2; d_call: -; j_call: TRBJ2-7; clone_size: -
cdr3_aa: CATEPPGSTGELFF; cdr3_nt: TGTGCCACCGAACCCCCGGGGTCCACCGGGGAGCTGTTTTTT; v_call: TRBV7-9; d_call: -; j_call: TRBJ2-2; clone_size: -
cdr3_aa: CASSLASGQPQHF; cdr3_nt: TGTGCCAGCAGTTTAGCCTCCGGGCAGCCCCAGCATTTT; v_call: TRBV11-3; d_call: -; j_call: TRBJ1-5; clone_size: medium-sized
cdr3_aa: CASSLVPGDETQYF; cdr3_nt: TGCGCCAGCAGCTTGGTCCCAGGGGATGAGACCCAGTACTTC; v_call: TRBV5-1; d_call: -; j_call: TRBJ2-5; clone_size: few
cdr3_aa: CASSNRVRDTEAFF; cdr3_nt: TGTGCCAGCAGTAACAGGGTCCGGGACACTGAAGCTTTCTTT; v_call: TRBV7-8; d_call: -; j_call: TRBJ1-1; clone_size: -
cdr3_aa: CASSLDRAYNEQFF; cdr3_nt: TGTGCCAGCAGCTTAGACAGGGCCTACAATGAGCAGTTCTTC; v_call: TRBV7-8; d_call: -; j_call: TRBJ2-1; clone_size: -
cdr3_aa: CASSPPSTDTQYF; cdr3_nt: TGTGCCAGCTCCCCCCCTAGCACAGATACGCAGTATTTT; v_call: TRBV18; d_call: -; j_call: TRBJ2-3; clone_size: -
cdr3_aa: CASSQVLGRAGNTIYF; cdr3_nt: TGTGCCAGCAGCCAAGTCCTGGGGAGAGCTGGAAACACCATATATTTT; v_call: TRBV14; d_call: -; j_call: TRBJ1-3; clone_size: -
cdr3_aa: CASSLSPGQGELFF; cdr3_nt: TGTGCCAGCAGTTTATCTCCTGGACAAGGGGAGCTGTTTTTT; v_call: TRBV28; d_call: -; j_call: TRBJ2-2; clone_size: -
cdr3_aa: CASSELAGFSYEQYF; cdr3_nt: TGTGCCAGCAGTGAATTAGCGGGGTTCTCCTACGAGCAGTACTTC; v_call: TRBV6-1; d_call: TRBD2; j_call: TRBJ2-7; clone_size: -
cdr3_aa: CASSQDLIVASGFQETQYF; cdr3_nt: TGCGCCAGCAGCCAAGACCTAATTGTAGCTAGCGGATTCCAAGAGACCCAGTACTTC; v_call: TRBV4-1; d_call: TRBD2; j_call: TRBJ2-5; clone_size: -
cdr3_aa: CASSLTWVGQGNDQPQHF; cdr3_nt: TGTGCCAGCTCACTTACCTGGGTCGGGCAGGGGAACGATCAGCCCCAGCATTTT; v_call: TRBV18; d_call: -; j_call: TRBJ1-5; clone_size: -
cdr3_aa: CASSLDTYNEQFF; cdr3_nt: TGTGCCAGCAGTTTGGACACTTACAATGAGCAGTTCTTC; v_call: TRBV28; d_call: -; j_call: TRBJ2-1; clone_size: -
cdr3_aa: CASRGRLLKLDGYTF; cdr3_nt: TGTGCCAGCAGAGGTCGACTCCTGAAGCTGGATGGCTACACCTTC; v_call: TRBV6-5; d_call: -; j_call: TRBJ1-2; clone_size: -
cdr3_aa: CASSWTGTSGSNEQFF; cdr3_nt: TGTGCCAGCAGTTGGACCGGGACTAGCGGGAGCAATGAGCAGTTCTTC; v_call: TRBV6-5; d_call: TRBD2; j_call: TRBJ2-1; clone_size: -
cdr3_aa: CASSIALGSEQFF; cdr3_nt: TGTGCCAGTAGTATAGCACTAGGAAGTGAGCAGTTCTTC; v_call: TRBV19; d_call: -; j_call: TRBJ2-1; clone_size: -
cdr3_aa: CASSPDRALGYTF; cdr3_nt: TGTGCCAGCAGCCCGGACAGGGCCCTTGGCTACACCTTC; v_call: TRBV6-6; d_call: TRBD1; j_call: TRBJ1-2; clone_size: -
cdr3_aa: CASSPWTVDNTGELFF; cdr3_nt: TGTGCCAGCTCACCCTGGACAGTCGACAACACCGGGGAGCTGTTTTTT; v_call: TRBV18; d_call: -; j_call: TRBJ2-2; clone_size: few
cdr3_aa: CASSPLNSGNTIYF; cdr3_nt: TGCGCCAGCAGCCCTTTAAACTCTGGAAACACCATATATTTT; v_call: TRBV5-1; d_call: -; j_call: TRBJ1-3; clone_size: -
cdr3_aa: CASSVDGQYNEKLFF; cdr3_nt: TGTGCCAGCAGCGTAGATGGACAGTATAATGAAAAACTGTTTTTT; v_call: TRBV9; d_call: -; j_call: TRBJ1-4; clone_size: -
cdr3_aa: CASSEPRVVTQYF; cdr3_nt: TGTGCCAGCAGTGAGCCCCGGGTCGTCACGCAGTATTTT; v_call: TRBV6-1; d_call: -; j_call: TRBJ2-3; clone_size: few
cdr3_aa: CASSHGQGATGELFF; cdr3_nt: TGTGCTAGCAGCCACGGACAGGGTGCCACCGGGGAGCTGTTTTTT; v_call: TRBV7-7; d_call: TRBD1; j_call: TRBJ2-2; clone_size: few
cdr3_aa: CASSLAGDGNTIYF; cdr3_nt: TGCGCCAGCAGCTTGGCCGGGGATGGAAACACCATATATTTT; v_call: TRBV5-1; d_call: -; j_call: TRBJ1-3; clone_size: -
cdr3_aa: CASSYWSSGSHEQYF; cdr3_nt: TGTGCCAGCAGTTACTGGTCTAGCGGGAGTCACGAGCAGTACTTC; v_call: TRBV10-3; d_call: TRBD2; j_call: TRBJ2-7; clone_size: few
cdr3_aa: CASSPRAGLEPQHF; cdr3_nt: TGTGCCAGCTCACCAAGGGCGGGTCTGGAGCCCCAGCATTTT; v_call: TRBV18; d_call: -; j_call: TRBJ1-5; clone_size: -